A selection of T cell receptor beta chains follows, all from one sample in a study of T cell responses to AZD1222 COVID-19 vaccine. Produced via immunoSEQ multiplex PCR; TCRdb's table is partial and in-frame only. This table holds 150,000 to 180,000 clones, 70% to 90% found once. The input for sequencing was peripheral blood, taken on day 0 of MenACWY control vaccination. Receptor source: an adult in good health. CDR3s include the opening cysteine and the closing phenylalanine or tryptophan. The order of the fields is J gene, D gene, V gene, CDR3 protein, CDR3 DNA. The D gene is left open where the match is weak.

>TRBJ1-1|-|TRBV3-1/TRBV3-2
CASSQGQGGAEAFF
TGTGCCAGCAGCCAGGGTCAGGGAGGGGCTGAAGCTTTCTTT
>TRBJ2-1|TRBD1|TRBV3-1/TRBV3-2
CASRDSPSSYNEQFF
TGTGCCTCCCGGGACAGTCCTTCTTCATACAATGAGCAGTTCTTC
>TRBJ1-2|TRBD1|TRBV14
CASSHLTGDGGYTF
TGTGCCAGCAGCCACCTCACAGGGGACGGAGGCTACACCTTC
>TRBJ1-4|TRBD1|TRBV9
CASSALDRGTKEKLFF
TGTGCCAGCAGCGCCCTTGACAGGGGAACGAAGGAAAAACTGTTTTTT
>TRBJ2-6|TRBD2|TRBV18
CASSPLGLLSSSGANVLTF
TGTGCCAGCTCACCACTGGGACTACTATCCTCCTCTGGGGCCAACGTCCTGACTTTC
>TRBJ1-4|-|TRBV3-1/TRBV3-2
CASSQAHAREKLFF
TGTGCCAGCAGCCAGGCACATGCGCGTGAAAAACTGTTTTTT
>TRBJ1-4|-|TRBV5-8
CASSFGTAGEKLFF
TGTGCCAGCAGCTTTGGCACCGCGGGTGAAAAACTGTTTTTT
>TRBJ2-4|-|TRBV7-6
CASSLVPAVIAKNIQYF
TGTGCCAGCAGCTTAGTACCGGCCGTTATAGCCAAAAACATTCAGTACTTC
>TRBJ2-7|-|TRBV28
CASGESRGSYEQYF
TGTGCCAGCGGAGAAAGCAGAGGATCCTACGAGCAGTACTTC
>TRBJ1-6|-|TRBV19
CASSPNDMVDSPLHF
TGTGCCAGTAGTCCCAACGACATGGTCGATTCACCCCTCCACTTT